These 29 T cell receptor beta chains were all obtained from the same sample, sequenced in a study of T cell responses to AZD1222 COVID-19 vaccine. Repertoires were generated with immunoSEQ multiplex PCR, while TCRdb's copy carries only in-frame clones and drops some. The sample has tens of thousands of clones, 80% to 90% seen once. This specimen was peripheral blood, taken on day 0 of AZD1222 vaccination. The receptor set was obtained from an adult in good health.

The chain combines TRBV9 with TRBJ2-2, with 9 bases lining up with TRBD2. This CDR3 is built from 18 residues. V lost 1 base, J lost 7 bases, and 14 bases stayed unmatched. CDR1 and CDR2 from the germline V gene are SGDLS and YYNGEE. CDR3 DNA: TGTGCCAGCAGCGTAACTACTAATCTAGCGGGGTTCGGCGGGGAGCTGTTTTTT. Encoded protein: CASSVTTNLAGFGGELFF.

The DNA of the CDR3 is TGTGCCAGCAGCTTGGGGGACTCTGGGGCCAACGTCCTGACTTTC. Translated: CASSLGDSGANVLTF. The V gene is TRBV7-9, the J gene TRBJ2-6; D is tentatively TRBD1 or TRBD2 (5 bases each). V was cut by 3 bases and J by 0 bases, with 6 bases left in between. Germline V gene lookup returns CDR1 SEHNR and CDR2 FQNEAQ (reference sequence). The CDR3 sequence is 15 residues long.

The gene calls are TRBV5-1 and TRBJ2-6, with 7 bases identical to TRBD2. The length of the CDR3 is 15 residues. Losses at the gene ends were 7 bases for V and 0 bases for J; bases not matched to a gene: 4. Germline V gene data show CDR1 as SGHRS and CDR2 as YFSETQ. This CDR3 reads CASEPGGSGANVLTF. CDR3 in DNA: TGCGCCAGCGAACCGGGAGGCTCTGGGGCCAACGTCCTGACTTTC. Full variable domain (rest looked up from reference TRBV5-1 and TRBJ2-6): KAGVTQTPRYLIKTRGQQVTLSCSPISGHRSVSWYQQTPGQGLQFLFEYFSETQRNKGNFPGRFSGRQFSNSRSEMNVSTLELGDSALYLCASEPGGSGANVLTFGAGSRLTVL.

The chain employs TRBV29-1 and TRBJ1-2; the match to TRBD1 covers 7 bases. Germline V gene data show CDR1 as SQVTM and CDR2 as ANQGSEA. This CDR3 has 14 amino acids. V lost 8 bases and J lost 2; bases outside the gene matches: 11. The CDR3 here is CSFGQAFSNYGYTF. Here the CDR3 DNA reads TGCAGCTTCGGACAGGCGTTCTCGAACTATGGCTACACCTTC.

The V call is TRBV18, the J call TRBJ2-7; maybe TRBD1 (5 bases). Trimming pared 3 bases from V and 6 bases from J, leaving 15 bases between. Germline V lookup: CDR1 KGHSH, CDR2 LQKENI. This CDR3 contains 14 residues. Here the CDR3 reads CASSPSTKGREQYF. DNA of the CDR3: TGTGCCAGCTCACCTTCGACAAAGGGGCGCGAGCAGTACTTC.

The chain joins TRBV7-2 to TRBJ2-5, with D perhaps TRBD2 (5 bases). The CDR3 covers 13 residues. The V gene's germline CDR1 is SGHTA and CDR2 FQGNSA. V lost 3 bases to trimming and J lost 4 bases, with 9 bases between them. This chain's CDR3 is CASSFGVGETQYF. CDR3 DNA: TGTGCCAGCAGCTTCGGGGTGGGAGAGACCCAGTACTTC. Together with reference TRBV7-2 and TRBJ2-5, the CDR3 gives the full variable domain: GAGVSQSPSNKVTEKGKDVELRCDPISGHTALYWYRQSLGQGLEFLIYFQGNSAPDKSGLPSDRFSAERTGGSVSTLTIQRTQQEDSAVYLCASSFGVGETQYFGPGTRLLVL.

CDR3 sequence: CASSERRDNQPQHF. The CDR3 bases are TGTGCCAGCAGTGAGCGACGGGACAATCAGCCCCAGCATTTT. V is TRBV6-2 or TRBV6-3 and J is TRBJ1-5; D is unresolved. This CDR3 comprises 14 residues. Deletions cut 5 bases from V and 3 bases from J, with 11 bases between. Germline V lookup: CDR1 MNHEY, CDR2 SVGEGT.

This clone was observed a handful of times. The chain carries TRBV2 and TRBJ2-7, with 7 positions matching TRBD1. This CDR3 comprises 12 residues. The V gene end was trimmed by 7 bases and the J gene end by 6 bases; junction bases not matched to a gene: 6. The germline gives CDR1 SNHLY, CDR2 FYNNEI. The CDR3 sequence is CASTEQGSEQYF. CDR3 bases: TGTGCCAGCACCGAACAGGGGTCCGAGCAGTACTTC.

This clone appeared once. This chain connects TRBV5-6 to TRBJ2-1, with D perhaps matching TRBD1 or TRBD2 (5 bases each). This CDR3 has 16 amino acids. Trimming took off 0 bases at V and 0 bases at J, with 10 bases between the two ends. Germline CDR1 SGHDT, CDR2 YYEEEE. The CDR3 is CASSLVSGGSYNEQFF. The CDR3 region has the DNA TGTGCCAGCAGCTTGGTTTCTGGGGGCTCCTACAATGAGCAGTTCTTC. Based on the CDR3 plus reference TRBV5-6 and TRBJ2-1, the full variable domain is DAGVTQSPTHLIKTRGQQVTLRCSPKSGHDTVSWYQQALGQGPQFIFQYYEEEERQRGNFPDRFSGHQFPNYSSELNVNALLLGDSALYLCASSLVSGGSYNEQFFGPGTRLTVL.

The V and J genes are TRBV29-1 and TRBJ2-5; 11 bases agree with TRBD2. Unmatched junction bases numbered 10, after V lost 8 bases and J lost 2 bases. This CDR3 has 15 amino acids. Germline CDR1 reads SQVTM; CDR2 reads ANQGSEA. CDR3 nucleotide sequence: TGCAGCTTACCCGCTGGGACTAGCGGTCAAGAGACCCAGTACTTC. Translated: CSLPAGTSGQETQYF.

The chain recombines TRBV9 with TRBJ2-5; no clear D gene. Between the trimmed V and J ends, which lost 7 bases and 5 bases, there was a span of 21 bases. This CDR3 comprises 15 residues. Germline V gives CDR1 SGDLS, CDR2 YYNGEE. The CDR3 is CASSYSGKSLETQYF. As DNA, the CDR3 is TGTGCCAGCTCCTACTCGGGCAAAAGTCTGGAGACCCAGTACTTC.

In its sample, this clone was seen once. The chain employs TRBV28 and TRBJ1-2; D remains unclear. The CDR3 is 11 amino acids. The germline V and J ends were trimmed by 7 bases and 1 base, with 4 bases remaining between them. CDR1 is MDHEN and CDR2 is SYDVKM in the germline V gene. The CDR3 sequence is CASNNNYGYTF. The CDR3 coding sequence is TGTGCCAGCAACAATAACTATGGCTACACCTTC.

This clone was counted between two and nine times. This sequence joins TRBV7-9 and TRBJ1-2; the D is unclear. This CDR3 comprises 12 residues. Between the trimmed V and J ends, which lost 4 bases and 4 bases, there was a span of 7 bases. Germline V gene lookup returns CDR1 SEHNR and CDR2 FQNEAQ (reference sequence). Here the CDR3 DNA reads TGTGCCAGCAGCTCACTCGGCTATGGCTACACCTTC. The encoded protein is CASSSLGYGYTF.

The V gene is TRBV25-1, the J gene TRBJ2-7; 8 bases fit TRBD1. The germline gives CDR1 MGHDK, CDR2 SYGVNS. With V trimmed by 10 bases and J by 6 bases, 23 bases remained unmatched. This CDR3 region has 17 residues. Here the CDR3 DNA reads TGTGCCACTTCGGACCGGGGGCGGGCAGACAGGGGAGGCGAGCAGTACTTC. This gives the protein CATSDRGRADRGGEQYF.

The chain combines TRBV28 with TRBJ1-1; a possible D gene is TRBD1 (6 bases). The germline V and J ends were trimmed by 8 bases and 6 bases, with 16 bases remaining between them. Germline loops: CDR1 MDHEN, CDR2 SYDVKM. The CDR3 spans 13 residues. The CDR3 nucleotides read TGTGCCAGCCCCCGGGTGAGGGGGGCTGAAGCTTTCTTT. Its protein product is CASPRVRGAEAFF.

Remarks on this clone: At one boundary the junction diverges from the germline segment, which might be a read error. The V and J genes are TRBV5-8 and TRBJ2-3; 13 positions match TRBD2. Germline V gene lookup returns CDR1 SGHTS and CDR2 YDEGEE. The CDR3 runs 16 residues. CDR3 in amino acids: CASSTGLAGSTDTQYF. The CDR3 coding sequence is TGTGCCAGCAGCACGGGACTAGCGGGGAGCACGGATACGCAGTATTTT.

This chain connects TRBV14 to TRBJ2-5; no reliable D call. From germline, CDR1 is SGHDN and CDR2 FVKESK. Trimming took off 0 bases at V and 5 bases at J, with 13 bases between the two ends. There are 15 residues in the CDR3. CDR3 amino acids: CASSQDTWAFETQYF. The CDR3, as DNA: TGTGCCAGCAGCCAAGATACGTGGGCATTTGAGACCCAGTACTTC.

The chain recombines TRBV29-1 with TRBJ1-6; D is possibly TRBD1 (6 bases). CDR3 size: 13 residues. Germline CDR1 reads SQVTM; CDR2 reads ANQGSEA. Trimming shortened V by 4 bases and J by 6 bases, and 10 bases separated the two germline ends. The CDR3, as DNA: TGCAGCGTTGGACAGGACCTTAATTCACCCCTCCACTTT. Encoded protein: CSVGQDLNSPLHF.

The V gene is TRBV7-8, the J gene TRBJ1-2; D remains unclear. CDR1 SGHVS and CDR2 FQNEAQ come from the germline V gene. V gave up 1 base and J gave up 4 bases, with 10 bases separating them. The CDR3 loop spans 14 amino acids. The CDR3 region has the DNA TGTGCCAGCAGCTTAGTTACGGGCGGCTATGGCTACACCTTC. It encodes CASSLVTGGYGYTF.

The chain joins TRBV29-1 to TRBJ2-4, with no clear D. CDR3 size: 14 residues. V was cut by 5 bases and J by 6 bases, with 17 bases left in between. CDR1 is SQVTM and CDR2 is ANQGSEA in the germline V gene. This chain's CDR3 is CSVTRAGPGNIQYF. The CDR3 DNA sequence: TGCAGCGTTACCCGAGCCGGTCCGGGAAACATTCAGTACTTC.

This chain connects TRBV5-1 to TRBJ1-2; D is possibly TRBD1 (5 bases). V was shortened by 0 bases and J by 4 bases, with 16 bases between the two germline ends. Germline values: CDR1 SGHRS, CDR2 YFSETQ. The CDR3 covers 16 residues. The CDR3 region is CASSLGEDTRIYGYTF. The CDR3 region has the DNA TGCGCCAGCAGCTTGGGCGAGGACACTAGAATCTATGGCTACACCTTC.

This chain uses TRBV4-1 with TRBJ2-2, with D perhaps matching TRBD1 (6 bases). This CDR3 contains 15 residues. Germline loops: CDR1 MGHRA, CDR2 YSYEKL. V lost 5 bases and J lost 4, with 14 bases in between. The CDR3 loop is CASSTHRAPTGELFF. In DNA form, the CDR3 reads TGCGCCAGCAGCACCCACAGGGCCCCCACCGGGGAGCTGTTTTTT.

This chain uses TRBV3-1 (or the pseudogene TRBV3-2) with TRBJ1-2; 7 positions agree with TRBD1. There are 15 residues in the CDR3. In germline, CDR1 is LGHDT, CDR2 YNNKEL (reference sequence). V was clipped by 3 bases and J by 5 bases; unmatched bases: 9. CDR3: CASSHFEQGLYGYTF. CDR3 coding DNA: TGTGCCAGCAGCCACTTCGAACAGGGGTTATATGGCTACACCTTC.

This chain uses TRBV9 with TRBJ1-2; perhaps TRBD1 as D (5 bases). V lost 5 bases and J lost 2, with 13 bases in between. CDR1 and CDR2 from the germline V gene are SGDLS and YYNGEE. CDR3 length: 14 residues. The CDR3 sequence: CASRGAGQNYGYTF. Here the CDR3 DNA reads TGTGCCAGCAGGGGAGCAGGACAAAACTATGGCTACACCTTC.

In nucleotides, the CDR3 is TGTGCCAGCTCACCACAAACAGGACCGCAAGAGACCCAGTACTTC. It yields the protein CASSPQTGPQETQYF. The chain is built from TRBV18 and TRBJ2-5; D might be TRBD1 (5 bases). Germline CDR1 and CDR2: KGHSH and LQKENI. This CDR3 contains 15 residues. Trimming removed 1 base from V and 2 bases from J, with 11 bases in between.

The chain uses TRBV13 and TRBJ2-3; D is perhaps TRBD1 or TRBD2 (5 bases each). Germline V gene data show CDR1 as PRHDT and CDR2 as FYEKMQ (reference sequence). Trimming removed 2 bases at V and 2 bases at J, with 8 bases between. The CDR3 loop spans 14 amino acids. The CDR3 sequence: CASSLWGSTDTQYF. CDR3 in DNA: TGTGCCAGCAGCTTATGGGGGTCCACAGATACGCAGTATTTT. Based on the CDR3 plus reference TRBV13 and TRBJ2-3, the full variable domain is AAGVIQSPRHLIKEKRETATLKCYPIPRHDTVYWYQQGPGQDPQFLISFYEKMQSDKGSIPDRFSAQQFSDYHSELNMSSLELGDSALYFCASSLWGSTDTQYFGPGTRLTVL.

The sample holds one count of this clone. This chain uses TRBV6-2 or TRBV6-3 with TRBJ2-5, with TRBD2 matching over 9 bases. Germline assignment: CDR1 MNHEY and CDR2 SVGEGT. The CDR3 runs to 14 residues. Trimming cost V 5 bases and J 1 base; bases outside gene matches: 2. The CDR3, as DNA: TGTGCCAGCAGTGTTAGCGGGGGCCAAGAGACCCAGTACTTC. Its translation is CASSVSGGQETQYF.

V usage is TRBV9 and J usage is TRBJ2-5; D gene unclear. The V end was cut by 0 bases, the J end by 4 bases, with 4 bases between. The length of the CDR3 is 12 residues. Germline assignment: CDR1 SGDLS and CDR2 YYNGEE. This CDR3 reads CASSVAGETQYF. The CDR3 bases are TGTGCCAGCAGCGTAGCGGGAGAGACCCAGTACTTC.

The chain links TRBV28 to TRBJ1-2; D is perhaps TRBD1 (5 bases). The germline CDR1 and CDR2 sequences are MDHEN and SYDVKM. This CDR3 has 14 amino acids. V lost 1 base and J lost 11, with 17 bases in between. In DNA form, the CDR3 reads TGTGCCAGCAGTTTATATCTCCGGGGGAGCTCGTACACCTTC. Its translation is CASSLYLRGSSYTF.